Below, 20 T cell receptor beta chains from the same sample are listed, as sequenced in a study of CD8+CD57+ T cells in acquired aplastic anemia. Genomic DNA, the template, was used for profiling of the TCR beta VDJ and CDR3. From the reads, TCRdb called clonotypes with MiXCR, one entry per CDR3 protein. The data hold around 500,000 distinct CDR3 sequences, with more than 25% observed a single time. The authors sequenced patients whose flow cytometry had shown CD8+CD57+ cell expansion. The sequencing sample was made of sorted CD4+, CD8+, or CD8+CD57+ T cells (not recorded which) from PBMCs. The origin of the receptors is a human donor with aplastic anemia.

The rearrangement links TRBV2 to TRBJ2-5, with 8 nucleotides matching TRBD1. The V and J ends lost 2 bases and 2 bases, in that order; junction bases with no gene match: 10. CDR1 and CDR2 from the germline V gene are SNHLY and FYNNEI. The CDR3 runs to 17 residues. The DNA of the CDR3 is TGTGCCAGCAGTGAACCGCGCGCCAGGGGGCCGCAAGAGACCCAGTACTTC. Amino acids: CASSEPRARGPQETQYF.

The sample holds many counts of this clonotype. The V and J genes are TRBV6-6 and TRBJ1-6; the D gene is possibly TRBD1 (6 bases). This CDR3 spans 13 amino acids. Germline CDR1 and CDR2: MNHNY and SVGAGI (reference sequence). The V and J ends lost 7 bases and 10 bases respectively, with 14 bases between them. The CDR3 sequence is CASTTGRRSPLHF. The CDR3 DNA reads TGTGCCAGCACAACAGGGAGACGGTCACCCCTCCACTTT.

The CDR3 protein is CSVQAGLAGSYEQYF. The CDR3 nucleotides read TGCAGCGTCCAAGCGGGACTAGCGGGATCCTACGAGCAGTACTTC. V usage is TRBV29-1 and J usage is TRBJ2-7; TRBD2 matches 13 bases. The length of the CDR3 is 15 residues. With 6 bases clipped from V and 1 base from J, the junction kept 6 bases outside the gene matches. Germline CDR1 is SQVTM and CDR2 is ANQGSEA.

This clonotype has at least ten counts. The chain combines TRBV20-1 with TRBJ2-5; the match to TRBD2 covers 10 bases. The CDR3 is 14 amino acids. The germline V gene has CDR1 DFQATT and CDR2 SNEGSKA (reference sequence). Trimming at V came to 2 bases and at J to 5 bases, leaving 5 bases not matched to a gene. The CDR3 reads CSARSSGRGETQYF. CDR3 in DNA: TGCAGTGCTAGATCTAGCGGGAGAGGCGAGACCCAGTACTTC.

As to this clonotype: This may be a read error, as it is one base from a much larger clone. V gene TRBV19 combines with J gene TRBJ1-1, with a possible D match to TRBD1 (6 bases). This CDR3 is built from 15 residues. Between the trimmed V and J ends, which lost 7 bases and 1 base, there was a span of 16 bases. Germline V gives CDR1 LNHDA, CDR2 SQIVND (reference sequence). The CDR3 region has the DNA TGTGCCAGTAATACCCCGGACAGACCGAACACTGAAGCTTTCTTT. It is translated as CASNTPDRPNTEAFF.

This clonotype occurred once. The rearrangement uses TRBV10-3 and TRBJ2-7; 8 nucleotides line up with TRBD1. Germline CDR1 ENHRY, CDR2 SYGVKD. Germline trimming cut 11 bases from V and 5 bases from J; bases unmatched to any gene: 8. This CDR3 spans 12 amino acids. The DNA for the CDR3 is TGTGCCTCGACTTCAGGGGGCAACGAGCAGTACTTC. The encoded protein is CASTSGGNEQYF.

The V call is TRBV20-1, the J call TRBJ1-1; no clear D. Germline V gene sequence: CDR1 DFQATT, CDR2 SNEGSKA (reference sequence). The CDR3 is made up of 12 amino acids. V gave up 6 bases and J gave up 3 bases, with 11 bases separating them. The CDR3 DNA reads TGCAGTGCCCTAGGTTGGGACACTGAAGCTTTCTTT. It specifies CSALGWDTEAFF.

This clonotype has a handful of counts. This chain joins TRBV7-2 and TRBJ2-1; 14 bases match TRBD2. The germline gives CDR1 SGHTA, CDR2 FQGNSA. The CDR3 length is 17 residues. J was trimmed by 8 bases and V by 5 bases; bases with no gene match: 11. The CDR3, as DNA: TGTGCCAGCAGCCCCGGAGGGACTAGCGGGAGCATGGATGAGCAGTTCTTC. Amino acid sequence: CASSPGGTSGSMDEQFF.

Remarks on this clonotype: A much larger clonotype is one base distant, so this may be a read error. The J gene is TRBJ1-4, the V gene TRBV29-1, with D uncertain. V lost 7 bases and J lost 5, with 11 bases in between. Germline loops: CDR1 SQVTM, CDR2 ANQGSEA. The CDR3 is 12 residues long. The CDR3 DNA reads TGCAGCGCCAAGGACGGAAATGAAAAACTGTTTTTT. It specifies CSAKDGNEKLFF.

The chain is built from TRBV19 and TRBJ2-3; a weak D match, TRBD1 (6 bases). CDR1 is LNHDA and CDR2 is SQIVND in the germline V gene (reference sequence). The CDR3 runs to 16 residues. The V end lost 9 bases, the J end lost 1 base, and 20 bases lay between the germline ends. The CDR3 sequence: CASSESSRQGTDTQYF. CDR3 nucleotides: TGTGCCAGCAGTGAATCATCCCGACAGGGCACAGATACGCAGTATTTT.

Ten or more counts support this clonotype. The chain links TRBV19 to TRBJ1-6; possible D gene TRBD1, 6 bases. Trimming took off 5 bases at V and 8 bases at J, with 19 bases between the two ends. In germline, CDR1 is LNHDA, CDR2 SQIVND (reference sequence). There are 16 residues in the CDR3. CDR3 sequence: CASSEIPWTADSPLHF. The CDR3 nucleotides read TGTGCCAGTAGTGAGATTCCGTGGACAGCAGATTCACCCCTCCACTTT.

The chain uses TRBV6-2 or TRBV6-3 and TRBJ2-6; D gene ambiguous. In germline, CDR1 is MNHEY, CDR2 SVGEGT. The CDR3 extends over 16 amino acids. Trimming cost V 3 bases and J 1 base, with 10 bases left between them. The DNA for the CDR3 is TGTGCCAGCAGTTATGCCGACGGTTCTGGGGCCAACGTCCTGACTTTC. It encodes CASSYADGSGANVLTF.

Comments on this clonotype: A much larger clone differs from this one at a single base, so this may be a read error. The V and J genes are TRBV20-1 and TRBJ1-1; maybe TRBD1 (5 bases). In germline, CDR1 is DFQATT, CDR2 SNEGSKA (reference sequence). Trimming removed 3 bases from V and 4 bases from J, with 15 bases in between. The CDR3 runs to 14 residues. CDR3 sequence: CSARLGTLSTEAFF. CDR3 nucleotide sequence: TGCAGTGCTAGGCTTGGGACCTTGAGCACTGAAGCTTTCTTT.

As to this clonotype: A read error may explain this, as a much larger clone is one base away. The conserved closing phenylalanine or tryptophan is absent in this CDR3, likely reflecting a read error. For the CDR3, the DNA is TGCAGTGCGACCCCACAGGGCCTGAACACTGAAGCTTTCCTT. Translation: CSATPQGLNTEAFL. The chain uses TRBV20-1 and TRBJ1-1; weak D call: TRBD1 (6 bases). CDR3 length: 14 residues. Deletions cut 6 bases from V and 0 bases from J, with 14 bases between. Germline CDR1 reads DFQATT; CDR2 reads SNEGSKA (reference sequence).

On this clonotype itself: This could be a read error, since a much larger clone is one nucleotide away. The chain is built from TRBV29-1 and TRBJ1-1, with D hard to call. CDR1 is SQVTM and CDR2 is ANQGSEA in the germline V gene. CDR3 length: 14 amino acids. Trimming took off 6 bases at V and 2 bases at J, with 16 bases between the two ends. The CDR3: CSVTGRTPNTEAFF. CDR3 in DNA: TGCAGCGTGACTGGACGGACGCCAAACACTGAAGCTTTCTTT.

Only a few counts were recorded for this clonotype. The rearrangement uses TRBV19 and TRBJ2-7; 8 nucleotides agree with TRBD1. J was trimmed by 6 bases and V by 7 bases; bases with no gene match: 20. Germline values: CDR1 LNHDA, CDR2 SQIVND (reference sequence). CDR3 size: 17 residues. The CDR3 region has the DNA TGTGCCAGTACCCCTAGCCCTGGACAGGGTGATTGGCGCGAGCAGTACTTC. Its translation: CASTPSPGQGDWREQYF.

This rearrangement joins TRBV20-1 to TRBJ1-6; 9 nucleotides align to TRBD1. Germline V CDR1 and CDR2: DFQATT, SNEGSKA (reference sequence). Trimming cost V 1 base and J 3 bases; bases outside gene matches: 1. The CDR3 covers 15 residues. The CDR3 loop reads CSARATGGYNSPLHF. For the CDR3, the DNA is TGCAGTGCTAGAGCGACAGGGGGCTATAATTCACCCCTCCACTTT.

This clonotype was observed a few times. The V and J genes are TRBV7-2 and TRBJ2-1; 10 nucleotides align to TRBD2. V lost 3 bases and J lost 6; bases outside the gene matches: 5. The CDR3 has 15 residues. Germline V gene data show CDR1 as SGHTA and CDR2 as FQGNSA. CDR3 in DNA: TGTGCCAGCAGCTTTGGTACTAGCGGGGCCAATGAGCAGTTCTTC. Translation gives CASSFGTSGANEQFF.

The chain couples TRBV6-2 or TRBV6-3 to TRBJ1-3; the D is unclear. The V and J ends lost 7 bases and 1 base respectively, with 14 bases between them. The CDR3 sequence is 15 residues long. Per the germline V gene, CDR1 is MNHEY and CDR2 is SVGEGT. This CDR3 reads CASTPRLESGNTIYF. CDR3 bases: TGTGCCAGCACCCCCAGGCTAGAGTCTGGAAACACCATATATTTT.

V and J are TRBV7-9 and TRBJ1-6; 9 bases map to TRBD1. The J segment lost 9 bases and the V segment lost 2 bases, leaving 2 bases of the junction unmatched. The CDR3 contains 14 residues. Per the germline V gene, CDR1 is SEHNR and CDR2 is FQNEAQ (reference sequence). CDR3 nucleotides: TGTGCCAGCAGCTTAACAGGGGGCTTTTCACCCCTCCACTTT. This encodes CASSLTGGFSPLHF.